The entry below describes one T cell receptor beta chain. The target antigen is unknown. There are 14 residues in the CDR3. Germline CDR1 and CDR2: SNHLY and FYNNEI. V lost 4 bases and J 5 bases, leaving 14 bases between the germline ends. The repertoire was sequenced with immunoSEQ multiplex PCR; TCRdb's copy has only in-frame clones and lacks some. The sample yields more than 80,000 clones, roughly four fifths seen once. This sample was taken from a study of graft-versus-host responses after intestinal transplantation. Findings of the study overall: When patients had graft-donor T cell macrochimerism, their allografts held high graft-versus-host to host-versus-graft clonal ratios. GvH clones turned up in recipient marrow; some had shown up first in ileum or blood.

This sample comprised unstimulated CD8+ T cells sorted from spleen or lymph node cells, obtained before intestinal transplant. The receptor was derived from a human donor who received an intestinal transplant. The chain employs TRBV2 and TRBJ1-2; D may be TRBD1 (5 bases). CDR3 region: CASSGHGWGYGYTF. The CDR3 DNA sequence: TGTGCCAGCAGTGGTCACGGATGGGGGTATGGCTACACCTTC.